This T cell receptor (beta chain) was recorded in a study of glioma-infiltrating T cells. With respect to this clonotype: The antigen remains undetermined.

Findings and caveats of the study: Very few CDR3 sequences were shared between tissue and blood. Tissue-blood divergence was below expectation in non-neoplastic patients, above in gliomas.

TCR alpha and beta CDR3 regions were amplified from RNA using iRepertoire nested multiplex PCR. Tissue mRNA or PBMC total RNA, roughly 100-400 ng, went into one-step reverse transcription and amplification. MiXCR, run by TCRdb on the multiplex PCR reads, gives a single entry per CDR3 protein. This table holds about 10,000 distinct CDR3 sequences, 45% to 65% found once. This CDR3 spans 16 amino acids. J gave up 3 bases and V 1 base, and 3 bases lay outside the gene matches. Germline loops: CDR1 MNHEY, CDR2 SMNVEV (reference sequence). The source material was glioma tissue, nonneoplastic brain tissue, or PBMCs (not recorded which). The clonotype comes from a human donor with low-grade glioma or glioblastoma, undergoing nonglioma brain surgery, or in good health (not recorded which). The rearrangement links TRBV27 to TRBJ2-3; 11 bases line up with TRBD2. CDR3 sequence reads: CASSLLLAGVTDTQYF. The DNA for the CDR3 is TGTGCCAGCAGTTTATTACTAGCGGGAGTGACAGATACGCAGTATTTT.